Given below is one TCR beta chain in context. The antigen remains undetermined. This specimen belongs to a study of cytomegalovirus exposure and HLA in healthy donors. PCR employed 60 Vbeta and 13 Jbeta primers. TCRdb keeps only in-frame clones here, not all; method: immunoSEQ multiplex PCR. The sample records about 37,000 clones, around 70% being singletons. Study-level results: Researchers reported in a later analysis that a missense DCLRE1C variant was tied to TCR beta V- and J-gene trimming.

The TCR was taken from a man aged 25-45 years in good health and CMV-seronegative. Source material: PBMCs.

The chain's CDR3 is CASSGRTSGSGNTGELFF. The DNA of the CDR3 is TGCGCCAGCAGCGGACGGACTAGCGGGTCTGGTAACACCGGGGAGCTGTTTTTT. This chain uses TRBV5-1 with TRBJ2-2; 11 bases align to TRBD2. Germline CDR1 is SGHRS and CDR2 is YFSETQ. The CDR3 consists of 18 residues. Unmatched junction bases numbered 10, after V lost 4 bases and J lost 2 bases. The complete variable domain, with remaining parts taken from reference TRBV5-1 and TRBJ2-2, reads KAGVTQTPRYLIKTRGQQVTLSCSPISGHRSVSWYQQTPGQGLQFLFEYFSETQRNKGNFPGRFSGRQFSNSRSEMNVSTLELGDSALYLCASSGRTSGSGNTGELFFGEGSRLTVL.